The following is a TCR beta chain sequence with its context. The data originate from a study of blood T cell repertoires in COVID-19. V lost 4 bases and J lost 0, with 15 bases in between. This CDR3 has 16 amino acids. CDR1 SEHNR and CDR2 FQNEAQ come from the germline V gene (reference sequence). The table came from immunoSEQ multiplex PCR; TCRdb's copy has only in-frame clones and leaves some out. Among 110,000 or so clones listed, approximately 90% were seen once. J is TRBJ1-1 and V is TRBV7-9, with a tentative D call TRBD1 (5 bases). The clonotype comes from a human donor in a cohort sampled during active COVID-19. The sequenced material came from peripheral blood. CDR3 in amino acids: CASSSYGGSLNTEAFF. The CDR3 DNA reads TGTGCCAGCAGCTCTTACGGGGGATCTTTGAACACTGAAGCTTTCTTT.